The text below deals with one T cell receptor beta chain. No antigen is known for it. The data were obtained in a study of beta chain features in type 1 diabetes. Study-wide results and caveats: The naive, central memory and Treg TCRB repertoires showed an apparent similarity that was greater among patients than among healthy donors. Whether TCRB rearrangement is influenced by HLA type went unresolved here.

The authors reverse transcribed all of the isolated RNA, so sequencing captured expressed TCRB transcripts. Sequencing of naive, central memory and regulatory T cell samples gave an average of approximately 3.8 million reads. Repertoires were generated with immunoSEQ multiplex PCR, while TCRdb's copy carries only in-frame clones and drops some. The data show about 340,000 clones, 6.5% to 10% seen once. The CDR3 is 20 amino acids. The specimen sequenced was central memory CD4+ T cells from blood. The TCR sequence derives from a woman aged 18-29 years in good health. V gene TRBV21-1 combines with J gene TRBJ2-1; the table's D call of TRBD1 was not tested on the DNA. TRBV21-1 is a recognized pseudogene. The CDR3 DNA sequence: TGTGCCAGCAGCAAAGAGTTGGAGTTGGGCAGGGGGAGCTCCTACAATGAGCAGTTCTTC. This translates into CASSKELELGRGSSYNEQFF.